Presented here are 5 T cell receptor beta chains from one specimen sequenced in a study of CD8 T cells in ankylosing spondylitis. TCRdb recomputed calls from the 5' RACE reads with MiXCR, one row per CDR3 protein. This sample has 200,000 to 250,000 distinct CDR3 sequences, with 9.5% to 12% found just once. The sequencing sample was made of blood, either unsorted or a sorted T cell fraction (not recorded which). These receptor sequences come from a male donor with ankylosing spondylitis or in good health (not recorded which).

There are many counts of this clonotype. The V gene is TRBV15, the J gene TRBJ2-1, with TRBD2 matching 12 bases. Germline assignment: CDR1 LNHNV and CDR2 YYDKDF (reference sequence). The CDR3 runs to 18 residues. Unmatched junction bases numbered 8, after V lost 1 base and J lost 4 bases. CDR3 nucleotides: TGTGCCACCAGCAGAGTACGGGCTAGCGGGAGGGGATACAATGAGCAGTTCTTC. Translation gives CATSRVRASGRGYNEQFF.

As for this clonotype: One base away lies a much larger clone, so this may be a sequencing read error. The V and J genes are TRBV12-3 or TRBV12-4 and TRBJ2-1, with D tentatively TRBD1 (5 bases). CDR3 size: 15 residues. The CDR3 loop reads CVSSFGLGQNNEQFF. DNA for the CDR3: TGTGTCAGCAGTTTCGGCTTAGGACAAAACAATGAGCAGTTCTTC.

This clonotype was observed a few times. The chain couples TRBV5-1 to TRBJ1-1; a possible D gene is TRBD1 (5 bases). V gave up 0 bases and J gave up 0 bases, with 12 bases separating them. This CDR3 has 16 residues. The germline V gene encodes CDR1 SGHRS and CDR2 YFSETQ. In DNA, the CDR3 is TGCGCCAGCAGCTTGGCGCCAGGGATAATGAACACTGAAGCTTTCTTT. This gives the protein CASSLAPGIMNTEAFF.

V is TRBV4-2 and J is TRBJ2-7, with 11 bases identical to TRBD1. Germline CDR1 reads LGHNA; CDR2 reads YNFKEQ. This CDR3 region has 16 residues. Trimming removed 1 base from V and 3 bases from J; junction bases left unmatched: 5. CDR3 region: CASSQVGQGARYEQYF. The CDR3, as DNA: TGTGCCAGCAGCCAAGTCGGACAGGGGGCGCGCTACGAGCAGTACTTC.

In this sample, this clonotype turned up once. The genes are TRBV9 and TRBJ2-1; D call uncertain. The CDR3 loop spans 12 amino acids. V lost 2 bases and J 5 bases, leaving 5 bases between the germline ends. Germline V gene sequence: CDR1 SGDLS, CDR2 YYNGEE. CDR3 bases: TGTGCCAGCAGCGTCAGTGACAATGAGCAGTTCTTC. Protein product: CASSVSDNEQFF.